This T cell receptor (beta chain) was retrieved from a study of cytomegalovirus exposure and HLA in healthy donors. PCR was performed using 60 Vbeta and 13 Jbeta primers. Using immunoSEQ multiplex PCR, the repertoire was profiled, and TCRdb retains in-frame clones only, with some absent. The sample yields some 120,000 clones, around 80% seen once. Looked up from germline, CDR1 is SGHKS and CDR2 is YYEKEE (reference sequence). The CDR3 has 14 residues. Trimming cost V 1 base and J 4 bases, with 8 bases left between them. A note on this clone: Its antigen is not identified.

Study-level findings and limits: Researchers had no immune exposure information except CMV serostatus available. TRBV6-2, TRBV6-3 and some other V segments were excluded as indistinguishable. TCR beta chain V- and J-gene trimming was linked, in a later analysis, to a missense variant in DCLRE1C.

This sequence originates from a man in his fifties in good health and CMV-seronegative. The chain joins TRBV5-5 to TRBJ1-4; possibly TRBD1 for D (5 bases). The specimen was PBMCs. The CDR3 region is CASSLPQDNEKLFF. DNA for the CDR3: TGTGCCAGCAGCTTGCCACAGGATAATGAAAAACTGTTTTTT.